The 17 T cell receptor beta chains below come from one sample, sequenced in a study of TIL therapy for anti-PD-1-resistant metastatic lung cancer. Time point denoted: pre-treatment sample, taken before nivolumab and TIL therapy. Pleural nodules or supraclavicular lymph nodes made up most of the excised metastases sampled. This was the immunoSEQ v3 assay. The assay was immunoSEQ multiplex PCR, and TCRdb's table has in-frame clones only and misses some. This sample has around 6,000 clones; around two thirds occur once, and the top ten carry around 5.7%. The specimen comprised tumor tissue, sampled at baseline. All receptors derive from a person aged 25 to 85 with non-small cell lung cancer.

The CDR3 DNA is TGTGCCAGCTCACTCACCTCCGGGACAGGAAATGAAAAACTGTTTTTT. Translated, it gives CASSLTSGTGNEKLFF. This rearrangement joins TRBV18 to TRBJ1-4; TRBD1 agrees at 8 bases. This CDR3 spans 16 amino acids. After removal of 4 bases from V and 5 bases from J, the junction contained 9 bases not matched to a gene. Germline CDR1 KGHSH, CDR2 LQKENI.

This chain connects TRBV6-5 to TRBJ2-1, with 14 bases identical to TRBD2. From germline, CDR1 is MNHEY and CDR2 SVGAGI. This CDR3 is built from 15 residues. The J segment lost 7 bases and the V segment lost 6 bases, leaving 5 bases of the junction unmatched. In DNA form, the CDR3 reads TGTGCCAGCAGCGGACTAGCGGGGGGCGAGAATGAGCAGTTCTTC. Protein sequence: CASSGLAGGENEQFF.

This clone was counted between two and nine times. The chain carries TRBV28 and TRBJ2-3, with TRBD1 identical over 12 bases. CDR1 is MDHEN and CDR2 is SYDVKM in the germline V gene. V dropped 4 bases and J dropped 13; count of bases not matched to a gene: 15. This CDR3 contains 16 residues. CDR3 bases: TGTGCCAGCAGTTCCACCTCTCCGGGACAGGGGGCGCAGGAGTATTTT. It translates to CASSSTSPGQGAQEYF.

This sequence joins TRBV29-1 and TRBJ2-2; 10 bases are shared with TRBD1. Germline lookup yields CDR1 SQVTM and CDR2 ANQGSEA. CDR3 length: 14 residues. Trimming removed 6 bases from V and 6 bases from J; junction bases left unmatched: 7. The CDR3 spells CSVWDRGAPGELFF. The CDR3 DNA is TGCAGCGTGTGGGACAGGGGTGCCCCCGGGGAGCTGTTTTTT.

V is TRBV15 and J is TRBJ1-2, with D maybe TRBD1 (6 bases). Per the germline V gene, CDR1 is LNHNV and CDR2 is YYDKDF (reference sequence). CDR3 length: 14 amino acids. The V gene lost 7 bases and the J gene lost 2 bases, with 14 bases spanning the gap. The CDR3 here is CATKQGHSNYGYTF. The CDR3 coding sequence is TGTGCCACCAAACAGGGTCACTCCAACTATGGCTACACCTTC.

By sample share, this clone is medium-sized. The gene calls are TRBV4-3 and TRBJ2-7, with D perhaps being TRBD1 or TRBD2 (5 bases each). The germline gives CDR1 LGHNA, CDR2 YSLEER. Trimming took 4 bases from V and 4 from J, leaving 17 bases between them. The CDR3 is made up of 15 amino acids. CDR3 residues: CASSPLPGPTYEQYF. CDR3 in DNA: TGCGCCAGCAGCCCCCTACCGGGACCTACGTACGAGCAGTACTTC.

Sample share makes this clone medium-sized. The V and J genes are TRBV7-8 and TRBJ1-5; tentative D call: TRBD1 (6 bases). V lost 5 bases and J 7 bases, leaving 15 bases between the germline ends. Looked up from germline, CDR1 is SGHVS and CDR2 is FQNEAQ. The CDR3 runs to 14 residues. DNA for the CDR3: TGTGCCAGCAGCCTCTACTTGGGGGCCCAGCCCCAGCATTTT. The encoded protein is CASSLYLGAQPQHF. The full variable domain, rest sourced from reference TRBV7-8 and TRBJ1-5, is GAGVSQSPRYKVAKRGQDVALRCDPISGHVSLFWYQQALGQGPEFLTYFQNEAQLDKSGLPSDRFFAERPEGSVSTLKIQRTQQEDSAVYLCASSLYLGAQPQHFGDGTRLSIL.

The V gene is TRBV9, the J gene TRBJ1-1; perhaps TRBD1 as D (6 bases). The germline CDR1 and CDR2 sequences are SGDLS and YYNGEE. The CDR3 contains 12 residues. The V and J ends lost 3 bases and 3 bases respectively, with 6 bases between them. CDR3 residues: CASSGTDTEAFF. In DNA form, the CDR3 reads TGTGCCAGCAGCGGGACAGACACTGAAGCTTTCTTT.

The CDR3 loop reads CASSLGVPTEAFF. CDR3 in DNA: TGTGCCAGCAGCTTGGGGGTACCCACTGAAGCTTTCTTT. The chain has TRBV5-6 and TRBJ1-1; D gene ambiguous. CDR1 is SGHDT and CDR2 is YYEEEE in the germline V gene. CDR3 length: 13 amino acids. Trimming pared 0 bases from V and 4 bases from J, leaving 7 bases between.

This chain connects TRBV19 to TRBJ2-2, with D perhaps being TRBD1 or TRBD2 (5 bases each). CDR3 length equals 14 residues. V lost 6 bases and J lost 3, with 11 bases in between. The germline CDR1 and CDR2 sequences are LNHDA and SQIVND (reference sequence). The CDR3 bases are TGTGCCAGTAGCCAGGGACCCGACACCGGGGAGCTGTTTTTT. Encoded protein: CASSQGPDTGELFF.

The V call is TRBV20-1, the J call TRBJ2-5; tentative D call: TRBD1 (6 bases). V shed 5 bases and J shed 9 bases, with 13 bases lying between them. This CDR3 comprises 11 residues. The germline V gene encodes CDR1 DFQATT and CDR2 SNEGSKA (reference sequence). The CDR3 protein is CSAGGQGAQYF. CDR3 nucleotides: TGCAGTGCTGGGGGCCAGGGCGCCCAGTACTTC.

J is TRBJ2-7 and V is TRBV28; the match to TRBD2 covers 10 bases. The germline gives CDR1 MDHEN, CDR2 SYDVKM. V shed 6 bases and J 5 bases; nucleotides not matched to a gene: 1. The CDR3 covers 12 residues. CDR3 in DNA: TGTGCCAGCAGGCTAGCGGGAGACGAGCAGTACTTC. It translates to CASRLAGDEQYF.

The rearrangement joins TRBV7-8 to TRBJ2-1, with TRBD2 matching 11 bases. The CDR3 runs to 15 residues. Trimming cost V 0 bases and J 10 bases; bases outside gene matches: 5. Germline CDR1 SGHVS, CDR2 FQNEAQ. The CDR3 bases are TGTGCCAGCAGCTTAGCTAGCGGGAGGGTTGGGGAGCAGTTCTTC. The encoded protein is CASSLASGRVGEQFF.

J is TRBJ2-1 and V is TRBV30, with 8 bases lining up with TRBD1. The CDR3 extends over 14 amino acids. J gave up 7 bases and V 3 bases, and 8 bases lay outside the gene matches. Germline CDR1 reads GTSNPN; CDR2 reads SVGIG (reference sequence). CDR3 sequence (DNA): TGTGCCTGGAGAACAGGGGGTCAGGTAAATGAGCAGTTCTTC. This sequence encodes CAWRTGGQVNEQFF.

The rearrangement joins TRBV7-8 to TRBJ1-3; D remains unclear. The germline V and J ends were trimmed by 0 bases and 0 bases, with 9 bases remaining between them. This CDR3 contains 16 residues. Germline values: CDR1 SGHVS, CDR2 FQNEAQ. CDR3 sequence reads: CASSLALAGSGNTIYF. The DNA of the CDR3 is TGTGCCAGCAGCTTAGCCCTGGCGGGCTCTGGAAACACCATATATTTT.

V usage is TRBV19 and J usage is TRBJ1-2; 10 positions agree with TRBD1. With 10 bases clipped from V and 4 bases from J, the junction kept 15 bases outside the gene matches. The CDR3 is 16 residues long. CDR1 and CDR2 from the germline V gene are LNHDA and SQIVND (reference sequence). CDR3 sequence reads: CATLPGQGPGAYGYTF. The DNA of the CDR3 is TGTGCCACCCTACCGGGACAGGGGCCAGGTGCCTATGGCTACACCTTC.

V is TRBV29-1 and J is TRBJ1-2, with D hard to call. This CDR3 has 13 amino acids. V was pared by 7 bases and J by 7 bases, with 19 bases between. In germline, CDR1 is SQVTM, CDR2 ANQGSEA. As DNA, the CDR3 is TGCAGCGCATACGGTAATCCGTTTGGTGGCTACACCTTC. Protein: CSAYGNPFGGYTF.